This T cell receptor beta chain was retrieved from a study of T cells expressing NK-cell markers. Findings of the study overall: Once again these clonotypes came out on top in the CD3+CD56-NKG2C+ fraction of several donors. The contribution of dominant NKG2C+ clonotypes to CD8+ T cells in about six donors was roughly 1.0-7.5%.

A word on this clonotype: Its antigen is unidentified.

CDR1 is SGHDN, CDR2 FVKESK, per germline. The CDR3 loop spans 16 amino acids. With the 5' RACE reads reprocessed, TCRdb shows one record per CDR3 protein and no DNA. The ten most abundant clones cover 1.4% of a sample with some 500,000 distinct CDR3 sequences. The source of this sequence is a woman aged 45-65 years in good health. The rearrangement links TRBV14 to TRBJ2-1. The specimen sequenced was blood T cells: a sorted CD56 or NKG2C T cell subset, CD4+ or CD8+ T cells, or bulk PBMC T cells (not recorded which). CDR3: CASSQDSGSLLNEQFF.